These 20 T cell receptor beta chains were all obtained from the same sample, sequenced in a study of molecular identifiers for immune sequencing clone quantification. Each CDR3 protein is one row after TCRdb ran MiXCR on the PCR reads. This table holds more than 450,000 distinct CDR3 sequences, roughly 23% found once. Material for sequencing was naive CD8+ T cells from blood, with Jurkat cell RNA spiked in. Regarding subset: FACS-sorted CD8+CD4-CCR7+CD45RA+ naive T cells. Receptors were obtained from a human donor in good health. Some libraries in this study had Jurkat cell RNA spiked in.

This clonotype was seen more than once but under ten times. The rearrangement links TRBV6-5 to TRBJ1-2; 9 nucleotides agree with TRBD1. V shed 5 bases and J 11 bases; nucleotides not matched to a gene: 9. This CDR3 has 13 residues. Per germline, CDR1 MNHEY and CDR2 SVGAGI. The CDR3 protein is CASSEDRGSPYTF. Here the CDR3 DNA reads TGTGCCAGCAGTGAGGACAGGGGAAGTCCTTACACCTTC.

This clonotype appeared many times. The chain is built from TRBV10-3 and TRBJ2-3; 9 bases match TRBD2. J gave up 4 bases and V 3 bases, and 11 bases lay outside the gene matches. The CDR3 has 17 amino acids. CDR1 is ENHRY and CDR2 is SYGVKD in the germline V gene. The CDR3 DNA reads TGTGCCATCAGTGACAGGCTAGCGGGGAATCCAGCAGATACGCAGTATTTT. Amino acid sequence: CAISDRLAGNPADTQYF.

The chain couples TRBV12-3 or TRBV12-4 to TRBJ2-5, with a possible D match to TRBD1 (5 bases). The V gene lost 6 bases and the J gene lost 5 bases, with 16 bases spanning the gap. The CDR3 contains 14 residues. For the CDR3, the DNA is TGTGCCAGCAGACAAGGACACTCTGGGGAGACCCAGTACTTC. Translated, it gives CASRQGHSGETQYF.

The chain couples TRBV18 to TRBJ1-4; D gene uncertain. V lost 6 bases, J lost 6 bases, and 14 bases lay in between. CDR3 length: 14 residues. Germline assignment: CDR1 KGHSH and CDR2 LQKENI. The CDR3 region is CASSLQAVDEKLFF. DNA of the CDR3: TGTGCCAGCTCTCTCCAGGCCGTGGATGAAAAACTGTTTTTT. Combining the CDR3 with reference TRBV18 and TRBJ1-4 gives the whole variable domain NAGVMQNPRHLVRRRGQEARLRCSPMKGHSHVYWYRQLPEEGLKFMVYLQKENIIDESGMPKERFSAEFPKEGPSILRIQQVVRGDSAAYFCASSLQAVDEKLFFGSGTQLSVL.

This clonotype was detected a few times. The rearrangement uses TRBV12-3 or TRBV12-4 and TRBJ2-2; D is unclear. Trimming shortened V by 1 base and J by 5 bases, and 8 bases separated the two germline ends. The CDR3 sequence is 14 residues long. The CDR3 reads CASSLEKATGELFF. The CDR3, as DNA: TGTGCCAGCAGTTTAGAGAAGGCAACCGGGGAGCTGTTTTTT.

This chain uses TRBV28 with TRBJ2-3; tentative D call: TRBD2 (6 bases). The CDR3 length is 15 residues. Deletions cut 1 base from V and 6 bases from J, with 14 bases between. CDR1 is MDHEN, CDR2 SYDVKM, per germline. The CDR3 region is CASSLSRRGMDTQYF. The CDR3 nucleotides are TGTGCCAGCAGTTTATCGCGACGGGGGATGGATACGCAGTATTTT.

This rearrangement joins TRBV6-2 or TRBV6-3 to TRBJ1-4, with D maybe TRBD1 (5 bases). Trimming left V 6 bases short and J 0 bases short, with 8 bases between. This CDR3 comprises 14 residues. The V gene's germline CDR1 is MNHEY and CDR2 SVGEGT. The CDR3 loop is CASRQAATNEKLFF. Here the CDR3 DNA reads TGTGCCAGCAGACAGGCTGCAACTAATGAAAAACTGTTTTTT.

The CDR3 sequence is CATSDQIIRDRDTGELFF. CDR3 DNA sequence: TGTGCCACCAGTGACCAAATCATCCGGGACAGGGACACCGGGGAGCTGTTTTTT. This chain joins TRBV24-1 and TRBJ2-2, with 9 bases aligning to TRBD1. CDR1 and CDR2 from the germline V gene are KGHDR and SFDVKD. V gave up 4 bases and J gave up 3 bases; unmatched junction bases: 11. This CDR3 has 18 amino acids.

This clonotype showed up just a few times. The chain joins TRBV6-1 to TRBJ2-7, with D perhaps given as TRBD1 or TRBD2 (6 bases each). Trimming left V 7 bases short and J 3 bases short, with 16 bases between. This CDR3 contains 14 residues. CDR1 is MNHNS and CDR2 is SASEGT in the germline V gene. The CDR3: CASTRGRDNYEQYF. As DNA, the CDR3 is TGTGCCAGCACCCGAGGGCGGGACAACTACGAGCAGTACTTC.

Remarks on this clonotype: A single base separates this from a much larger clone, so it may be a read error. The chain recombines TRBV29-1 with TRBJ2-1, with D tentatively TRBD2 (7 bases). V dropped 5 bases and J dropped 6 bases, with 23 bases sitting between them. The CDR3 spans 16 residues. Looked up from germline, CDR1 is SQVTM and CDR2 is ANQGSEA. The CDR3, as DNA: TGCAGCGTTCGCATTCCGTTACGGGGGGCTGGCAATGAGCAGTTCTTC. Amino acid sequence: CSVRIPLRGAGNEQFF.

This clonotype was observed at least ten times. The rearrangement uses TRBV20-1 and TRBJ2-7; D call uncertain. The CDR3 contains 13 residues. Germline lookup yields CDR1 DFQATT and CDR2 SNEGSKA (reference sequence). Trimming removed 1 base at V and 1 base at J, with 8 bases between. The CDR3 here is CSARGLNSYEQYF. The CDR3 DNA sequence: TGCAGTGCTAGAGGACTGAATTCCTACGAGCAGTACTTC.

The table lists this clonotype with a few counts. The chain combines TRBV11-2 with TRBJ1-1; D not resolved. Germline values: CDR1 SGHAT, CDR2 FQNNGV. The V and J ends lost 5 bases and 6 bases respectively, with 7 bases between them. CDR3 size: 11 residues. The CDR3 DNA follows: TGTGCCAGCAGCCCGGACCCTGAAGCTTTCTTT. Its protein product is CASSPDPEAFF.

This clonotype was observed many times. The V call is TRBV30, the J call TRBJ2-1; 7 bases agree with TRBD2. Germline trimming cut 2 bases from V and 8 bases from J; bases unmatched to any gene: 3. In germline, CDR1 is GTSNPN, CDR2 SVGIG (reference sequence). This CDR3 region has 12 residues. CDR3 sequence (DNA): TGTGCCTGGAGTCCAGCGGGGTATGAGCAGTTCTTC. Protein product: CAWSPAGYEQFF.

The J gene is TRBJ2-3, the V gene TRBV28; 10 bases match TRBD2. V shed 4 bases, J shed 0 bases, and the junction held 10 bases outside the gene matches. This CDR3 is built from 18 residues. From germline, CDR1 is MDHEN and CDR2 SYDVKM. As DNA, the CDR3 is TGTGCCAGCAGTTACAGGACTAGCGGATATACTAGCACAGATACGCAGTATTTT. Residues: CASSYRTSGYTSTDTQYF.

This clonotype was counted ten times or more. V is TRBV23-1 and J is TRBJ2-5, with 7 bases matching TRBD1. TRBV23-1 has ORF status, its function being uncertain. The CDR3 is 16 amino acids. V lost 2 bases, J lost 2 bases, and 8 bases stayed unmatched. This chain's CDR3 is CASSQRPPGGQETQYF. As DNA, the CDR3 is TGCGCCAGCAGTCAACGTCCCCCAGGGGGTCAAGAGACCCAGTACTTC.

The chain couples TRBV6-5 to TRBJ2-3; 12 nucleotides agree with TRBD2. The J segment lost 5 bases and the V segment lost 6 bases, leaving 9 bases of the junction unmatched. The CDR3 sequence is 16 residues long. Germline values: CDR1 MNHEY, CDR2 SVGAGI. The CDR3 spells CASSLAGGPGLDTQYF. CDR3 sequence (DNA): TGTGCCAGCAGCCTAGCGGGGGGGCCTGGTTTAGATACGCAGTATTTT.

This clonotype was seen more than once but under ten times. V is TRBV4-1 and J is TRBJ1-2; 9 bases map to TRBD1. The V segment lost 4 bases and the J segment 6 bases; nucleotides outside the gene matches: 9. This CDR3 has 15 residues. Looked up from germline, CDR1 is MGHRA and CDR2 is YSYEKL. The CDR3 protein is CASSPGTGIIHGYTF. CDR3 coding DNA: TGCGCCAGCAGCCCAGGGACAGGGATTATACATGGCTACACCTTC.

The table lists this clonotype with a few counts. In DNA, the CDR3 is TGTGCCAGCAGTTACGGGACCCCATATGGCTACACCTTC. It encodes CASSYGTPYGYTF. V gene TRBV6-2 or TRBV6-3 combines with J gene TRBJ1-2, with a weak D call TRBD1 (5 bases). V lost 2 bases to trimming and J lost 5 bases, with 9 bases between them. From germline, CDR1 is MNHEY and CDR2 SVGEGT. The CDR3 is 13 residues long.

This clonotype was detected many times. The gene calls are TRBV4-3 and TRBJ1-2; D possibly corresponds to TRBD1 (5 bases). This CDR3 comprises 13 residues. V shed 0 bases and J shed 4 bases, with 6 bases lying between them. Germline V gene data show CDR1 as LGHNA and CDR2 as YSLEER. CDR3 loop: CASSQEQGYGYTF. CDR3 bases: TGCGCCAGCAGCCAAGAGCAGGGCTATGGCTACACCTTC.

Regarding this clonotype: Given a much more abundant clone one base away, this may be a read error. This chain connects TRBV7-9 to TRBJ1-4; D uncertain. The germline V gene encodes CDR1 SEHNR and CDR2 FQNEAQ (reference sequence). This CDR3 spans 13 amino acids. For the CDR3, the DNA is TGTGCCAGCAGCCCAGGAGAAGAGGAAAAACTGGTTTTT. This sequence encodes CASSPGEEEKLVF.